This T cell receptor (beta chain) was sequenced for a study of cytomegalovirus exposure and HLA in healthy donors. The germline gives CDR1 SGHTA, CDR2 FQGNSA. V was pared by 1 base and J by 5 bases, with 14 bases between. The length of the CDR3 is 15 residues. Whole-study findings and limits: It was reportedly the case that the classifier diagnosed cytomegalovirus status with high specificity and sensitivity. Donors were assumed by presence/absence analyses to have roughly uniform sequencing depth.

The PCR used 60 Vbeta and 13 Jbeta primers. The table came from immunoSEQ multiplex PCR; TCRdb's copy has only in-frame clones and leaves some out. Of approximately 110,000 clones detected, 73% appear once; the ten largest clones hold around 4.2%. In its sample, this clone was seen once. Its antigen is as yet unknown. The rearrangement joins TRBV7-2 to TRBJ2-5; unclear D gene. The sample consisted of PBMCs. This clonotype originated in a woman aged 40 to 50 in good health and CMV-seronegative. The CDR3 sequence: CASSLGTGRRETQYF. CDR3 sequence (DNA): TGTGCCAGCAGCTTAGGCACGGGTAGGCGGGAGACCCAGTACTTC.